Presented here are 30 T cell receptor beta chains from one specimen sequenced in a study of cytomegalovirus exposure and HLA in healthy donors. PCR employed 60 Vbeta and 13 Jbeta primers. Sequenced by immunoSEQ multiplex PCR; TCRdb stores in-frame clones only, minus some. The data hold 35,000 to 50,000 clones, with approximately 55% observed a single time. The source material was PBMCs. The receptors derive from a human donor in good health.

The chain carries TRBV6-1 and TRBJ1-1; possible D gene TRBD1, 6 bases. V lost 2 bases and J 5 bases, leaving 9 bases between the germline ends. The CDR3 spans 13 residues. Germline values: CDR1 MNHNS, CDR2 SASEGT. The CDR3 region has the DNA TGTGCCAGCAGTGAAAGGCAGGGGACTGAAGCTTTCTTT. It translates to CASSERQGTEAFF.

CDR3: CASSASGSRWEQFF. CDR3 coding DNA: TGTGCCAGTAGCGCTAGCGGGAGTCGGTGGGAGCAGTTCTTC. The V gene is TRBV19, the J gene TRBJ2-1; TRBD2 agrees at 10 bases. The germline V gene has CDR1 LNHDA and CDR2 SQIVND (reference sequence). The CDR3 is made up of 14 amino acids. Trimming took 6 bases from V and 10 from J; bases not matched to a gene: 9.

The V and J genes are TRBV18 and TRBJ1-1; D gene ambiguous. Trimming pared 5 bases from V and 0 bases from J, leaving 16 bases between. This CDR3 spans 16 amino acids. Germline assignment: CDR1 KGHSH and CDR2 LQKENI. DNA for the CDR3: TGTGCCAGCTCATTCCTGATCCGGGAAATGAACACTGAAGCTTTCTTT. Translating it yields CASSFLIREMNTEAFF.

The J gene is TRBJ1-4, the V gene TRBV5-1; D possibly corresponds to TRBD1 (5 bases). The germline V gene encodes CDR1 SGHRS and CDR2 YFSETQ. Trimming pared 4 bases from V and 7 bases from J, leaving 17 bases between. The CDR3 runs to 15 residues. The DNA of the CDR3 is TGCGCCAGCAGCCTGCGGATGGGGCAGGTTGAAAAACTGTTTTTT. It specifies CASSLRMGQVEKLFF.

The chain has TRBV21-1 and TRBJ2-2; whether TRBD2, the table's D call, matches the DNA was not checked. TRBV21-1 constitutes a pseudogene. The CDR3 runs to 17 residues. CDR3 loop: CAISLQRGLAGTGELFF. CDR3 DNA: TGTGCCATCAGCCTACAACGTGGACTAGCGGGAACCGGGGAGCTGTTTTTT.

This chain links TRBV6-5 with TRBJ1-1; D is perhaps TRBD1 (5 bases). CDR3 length: 15 amino acids. Between the trimmed V and J ends, which lost 2 bases and 2 bases, there was a span of 12 bases. In germline, CDR1 is MNHEY, CDR2 SVGAGI. In DNA, the CDR3 is TGTGCCAGCAGTTACGTCTCAGGGATTAACACTGAAGCTTTCTTT. It is translated as CASSYVSGINTEAFF.

This clone appeared once. V usage is TRBV6-5 and J usage is TRBJ2-1; the match to TRBD1 covers 9 bases. The CDR3 has 15 amino acids. Per germline, CDR1 MNHEY and CDR2 SVGAGI. J gave up 3 bases and V 6 bases, and 6 bases lay outside the gene matches. CDR3 amino acids: CASRVGTGFYNEQFF. CDR3 DNA sequence: TGTGCCAGCAGGGTCGGGACAGGGTTCTACAATGAGCAGTTCTTC.

J is TRBJ1-2 and V is TRBV7-3, with a weak D call TRBD1 (6 bases). This CDR3 contains 15 residues. V was shortened by 5 bases and J by 4 bases, with 17 bases between the two germline ends. Germline-derived CDR1 and CDR2 are SGHTA and FQGTGA. CDR3 coding DNA: TGTGCCAGCAGCCTCGAGCGGGGGGCCGCCTATGGCTACACCTTC. Its protein product is CASSLERGAAYGYTF.

The chain uses TRBV29-1 and TRBJ2-7; 7 bases line up with TRBD1. Germline trimming cut 4 bases from V and 0 bases from J; bases unmatched to any gene: 12. Per germline, CDR1 SQVTM and CDR2 ANQGSEA. CDR3 length: 16 amino acids. The CDR3 loop reads CSVVGVWTGSSYEQYF. CDR3 nucleotide sequence: TGCAGCGTTGTGGGCGTATGGACAGGTAGCTCCTACGAGCAGTACTTC.

CDR3 DNA: TGCAGCGTTGGTGCCGGTACTGGGGCCAACGTCCTGACTTTC. Translating gives CSVGAGTGANVLTF. V usage is TRBV29-1 and J usage is TRBJ2-6, with D uncertain. V gave up 4 bases and J gave up 2 bases, with 9 bases separating them. The CDR3 covers 14 residues. The V gene's germline CDR1 is SQVTM and CDR2 ANQGSEA.

This sequence joins TRBV7-2 and TRBJ2-1, with 14 positions matching TRBD2. With V trimmed by 3 bases and J by 8 bases, 3 bases remained unmatched. There are 15 residues in the CDR3. Germline values: CDR1 SGHTA, CDR2 FQGNSA. CDR3: CASSLGLAGVDEQFF. CDR3 in DNA: TGTGCCAGCAGCTTGGGACTAGCGGGAGTGGATGAGCAGTTCTTC.

This clone was recorded only once. The J gene is TRBJ2-2, the V gene TRBV5-1, with 8 bases identical to TRBD2. J was trimmed by 0 bases and V by 3 bases; bases with no gene match: 4. The germline gives CDR1 SGHRS, CDR2 YFSETQ. This CDR3 contains 16 residues. CDR3 coding DNA: TGCGCCAGCAGCTCCCGGGGGGGCACGAACACCGGGGAGCTGTTTTTT. Amino acids: CASSSRGGTNTGELFF.

The chain uses TRBV10-3 and TRBJ2-7, with D possibly matching TRBD1 (6 bases). Germline values: CDR1 ENHRY, CDR2 SYGVKD. The CDR3 spans 13 residues. V dropped 5 bases and J dropped 0 bases, with 8 bases sitting between them. CDR3: CAISKDSSYEQYF. In DNA form, the CDR3 reads TGTGCCATCAGTAAGGACAGCTCCTACGAGCAGTACTTC.

Of note for this clone: One end of the junction varies from germline; a read error may be responsible. The chain employs TRBV7-7 and TRBJ2-5; D call uncertain. The germline CDR1 and CDR2 sequences are SSHAT and FNYEAQ (reference sequence). This CDR3 contains 14 residues. The CDR3 protein is CASSLVNAGETQYF. DNA for the CDR3: TGTGCTAGCAGCTTAGTAAACGCAGGAGAGACCCAGTACTTC.

This clone has only one observation. This CDR3 is CASSLGVGQGAKNIQYF. The CDR3, as DNA: TGTGCCAGCAGCTTAGGAGTGGGACAGGGAGCCAAAAACATTCAGTACTTC. The rearrangement joins TRBV7-2 to TRBJ2-4, with 9 bases that match TRBD1. The V segment lost 1 base and the J segment 0 bases; nucleotides outside the gene matches: 4. The CDR3 spans 17 residues. CDR1 is SGHTA, CDR2 FQGNSA, per germline. The full variable domain, its missing parts supplied by reference TRBV7-2 and TRBJ2-4, is GAGVSQSPSNKVTEKGKDVELRCDPISGHTALYWYRQSLGQGLEFLIYFQGNSAPDKSGLPSDRFSAERTGGSVSTLTIQRTQQEDSAVYLCASSLGVGQGAKNIQYFGAGTRLSVL.

The chain joins TRBV5-4 to TRBJ2-7; perhaps TRBD2 as D (5 bases). Per the germline V gene, CDR1 is SGHNT and CDR2 is YYREEE (reference sequence). The V gene lost 0 bases and the J gene lost 7 bases, with 17 bases spanning the gap. CDR3 size: 15 residues. CDR3 coding DNA: TGTGCCAGCAGCTTGGCCACTAGTCCAACGCGAGAGCAGTACTTC. Protein product: CASSLATSPTREQYF.

This rearrangement joins TRBV14 to TRBJ2-1, with 11 bases identical to TRBD2. CDR3 length equals 18 residues. V trimming: 1 base; J trimming: 4 bases; junction bases outside the gene matches: 9. Germline-derived CDR1 and CDR2 are SGHDN and FVKESK. The CDR3 nucleotides are TGTGCCAGCAGCCAAGGGCTAGCGGGGGGAGGTTTTTACAATGAGCAGTTCTTC. It specifies CASSQGLAGGGFYNEQFF.

The chain is built from TRBV2 and TRBJ2-4; 7 bases match TRBD2. The germline gives CDR1 SNHLY, CDR2 FYNNEI. Germline trimming cut 0 bases from V and 1 base from J; bases unmatched to any gene: 3. CDR3 length equals 16 residues. CDR3 protein: CASSEASSGAKNIQYF. In DNA, the CDR3 is TGTGCCAGCAGTGAAGCGAGTAGCGGGGCCAAAAACATTCAGTACTTC. Combining the CDR3 with reference TRBV2 and TRBJ2-4 gives the whole variable domain EPEVTQTPSHQVTQMGQEVILRCVPISNHLYFYWYRQILGQKVEFLVSFYNNEISEKSEIFDDQFSVERPDGSNFTLKIRSTKLEDSAMYFCASSEASSGAKNIQYFGAGTRLSVL.

This clone is a singleton in its sample. V and J are TRBV5-1 and TRBJ1-5, with no clear D. V lost 4 bases and J 5 bases, leaving 10 bases between the germline ends. The germline V gene has CDR1 SGHRS and CDR2 YFSETQ. The CDR3 sequence is 13 residues long. The CDR3, as DNA: TGCGCCAGCAGCCTGGACGGTTATCAGCCCCAGCATTTT. This translates into CASSLDGYQPQHF. Complete variable domain (other parts from reference TRBV5-1 and TRBJ1-5): KAGVTQTPRYLIKTRGQQVTLSCSPISGHRSVSWYQQTPGQGLQFLFEYFSETQRNKGNFPGRFSGRQFSNSRSEMNVSTLELGDSALYLCASSLDGYQPQHFGDGTRLSIL.

This clone came up once. V gene TRBV7-9 combines with J gene TRBJ1-1; D is perhaps TRBD1 (6 bases). Germline CDR1 reads SEHNR; CDR2 reads FQNEAQ (reference sequence). Between the trimmed V and J ends, which lost 2 bases and 3 bases, there was a span of 13 bases. CDR3 size: 15 residues. CDR3 protein: CASSLTPSGDTEAFF. Written as DNA, the CDR3 is TGTGCCAGCAGCTTAACCCCTTCAGGGGACACTGAAGCTTTCTTT.

The genes are TRBV7-9 and TRBJ1-6, with a possible D match to TRBD1 (6 bases). Per germline, CDR1 SEHNR and CDR2 FQNEAQ (reference sequence). The CDR3 is made up of 13 amino acids. The germline V and J ends were trimmed by 5 bases and 10 bases, with 12 bases remaining between them. The CDR3 nucleotides are TGTGCCAGCAGCACACAGGGTGACTCACCCCTCCACTTT. As protein: CASSTQGDSPLHF.

The chain joins TRBV18 to TRBJ1-3, with unresolved D. Trimming took 3 bases from V and 0 from J, leaving 9 bases between them. Germline V gene lookup returns CDR1 KGHSH and CDR2 LQKENI. The CDR3 loop spans 15 amino acids. The CDR3 region has the DNA TGTGCCAGCTCACCTTCCCCAAACTCTGGAAACACCATATATTTT. Protein product: CASSPSPNSGNTIYF.

The V call is TRBV9, the J call TRBJ1-2, with 7 bases fitting TRBD1. CDR3 length: 15 amino acids. J lost 2 bases, V lost 3 bases, and 7 bases had no gene match. Germline lookup yields CDR1 SGDLS and CDR2 YYNGEE. CDR3 in DNA: TGTGCCAGCAGCGCTACGAACAGGGGAAACTATGGCTACACCTTC. Translated, it gives CASSATNRGNYGYTF.

The J gene is TRBJ2-7, the V gene TRBV6-5, with 7 bases lining up with TRBD2. In germline, CDR1 is MNHEY, CDR2 SVGAGI. V was pared by 8 bases and J by 4 bases, with 14 bases of the junction left unmatched. This CDR3 is 15 amino acids long. CDR3 bases: TGTGCCAGCGGGGGGGGTGTGAGGAGTTTTTACGAGCAGTACTTC. Its protein product is CASGGGVRSFYEQYF.

The V gene is TRBV7-6, the J gene TRBJ2-7; D may be TRBD1 (6 bases). Trimming shortened V by 1 base and J by 1 base, and 14 bases separated the two germline ends. Germline V gene data show CDR1 as SGHVS and CDR2 as FNYEAQ. The CDR3 runs 16 residues. The CDR3 is CASSLGGGRGSYEQYF. As DNA, the CDR3 is TGTGCCAGCAGCTTAGGGGGTGGTAGGGGGTCCTACGAGCAGTACTTC.

The chain combines TRBV18 with TRBJ1-1, with 9 bases aligning to TRBD1. The germline gives CDR1 KGHSH, CDR2 LQKENI. The V segment lost 6 bases and the J segment 3 bases; nucleotides outside the gene matches: 5. The CDR3 runs to 14 residues. The CDR3 protein is CASSQTGGDTEAFF. The DNA of the CDR3 is TGTGCCAGCTCCCAGACAGGGGGGGACACTGAAGCTTTCTTT.

The gene calls are TRBV7-2 and TRBJ2-7, with TRBD1 identical over 9 bases. The CDR3 covers 15 residues. From germline, CDR1 is SGHTA and CDR2 FQGNSA. The J segment lost 7 bases and the V segment lost 2 bases, leaving 9 bases of the junction unmatched. The CDR3, as DNA: TGTGCCAGCAGCTTATCCGAGACAGGGGGAAGGGAGCAGTACTTC. Translating it yields CASSLSETGGREQYF.

This clone showed up just a few times. DNA for the CDR3: TGTGCCAGCAGCGCAACACCTCTAGCGGGGGGGCATAGGGAGCAGTTCTTC. Translation gives CASSATPLAGGHREQFF. V is TRBV7-3 and J is TRBJ2-1; 12 bases are a match to TRBD2. From germline, CDR1 is SGHTA and CDR2 FQGTGA. The CDR3 loop spans 17 amino acids. After removal of 5 bases from V and 10 bases from J, the junction contained 15 bases not matched to a gene.

The sample holds a few counts of this clone. The chain has TRBV10-3 and TRBJ1-1, with 9 positions matching TRBD1. The CDR3 loop spans 15 amino acids. J was trimmed by 4 bases and V by 6 bases; bases with no gene match: 9. Germline CDR1 and CDR2: ENHRY and SYGVKD. The CDR3 DNA reads as TGTGCCATCAGCGAGAACAGGGGGCCTGGCACTGAAGCTTTCTTT. It yields the protein CAISENRGPGTEAFF.

The chain is built from TRBV6-6 and TRBJ2-7; a possible D gene is TRBD2 (6 bases). CDR1 MNHNY and CDR2 SVGAGI come from the germline V gene (reference sequence). CDR3 length: 14 residues. Trimming took off 5 bases at V and 7 bases at J, with 18 bases between the two ends. DNA of the CDR3: TGTGCCAGCAGTCGCTCTGTCCGGCGGGGTGAGCAGTACTTC. It specifies CASSRSVRRGEQYF.